This is a list of T cell receptor beta chains from one sample in a study of T cell responses to AZD1222 COVID-19 vaccine. Data came from immunoSEQ multiplex PCR; TCRdb stores just in-frame clones and leaves some out. The table lists more than 110,000 clones, 85% to 95% of them singletons. The material sequenced was peripheral blood, taken on day 0 of AZD1222 vaccination. The source of these receptors is an adult in good health. Both conserved end residues are part of each CDR3. A D gene is named only where the DNA matches it firmly. Clone size appears in some rows only: once, few, many, or a class for an expanded clone.

j_call v_call d_call clone_size cdr3_nt cdr3_aa
TRBJ2-1 TRBV7-9 . . TGTGCCAGCAGCTTCGGCGGGGCCGGGGATGAGCAGTTCTTC CASSFGGAGDEQFF
TRBJ2-7 TRBV19 . few TGTGCCACCGGTGCTTTTGGGACCCGCTACGAGCAGTACTTC CATGAFGTRYEQYF
TRBJ2-1 TRBV7-9 TRBD2 . TGTGCCGCCGCAGCCGGTGGACTAGCCGTCAATGAGCAGTTCTTC CAAAAGGLAVNEQFF
TRBJ2-7 TRBV18 . . TGTGCCAGCTCACCCAGCCCCCGAAGCTCCTACGAGCAGTACTTC CASSPSPRSSYEQYF
TRBJ1-5 TRBV30 TRBD1 . TGTGCCTGGAACCCGACAGGGAGAAATCAGCCCCAGCATTTT CAWNPTGRNQPQHF
TRBJ1-4 TRBV5-4 . . TGTGCCAGCAGCTTGGGGGGGTTCGATGAAAAACTGTTTTTT CASSLGGFDEKLFF
TRBJ2-1 TRBV7-8 . . TGTGCCAGCAGCCTAAAGCGAGATGCCTACAATGAGCAGTTCTTC CASSLKRDAYNEQFF
TRBJ1-1 TRBV5-1 . . TGCGCCAGCAGCTTGGATGTGAACACTGAAGCTTTCTTT CASSLDVNTEAFF
TRBJ2-7 TRBV3-1/TRBV3-2 . . TGTGCCAGCAGCCACCCCCCTCGGAACTACGAGCAGTACTTC CASSHPPRNYEQYF
TRBJ1-6 TRBV10-1 . . TGCGCCAGCAGTGAGTCTTTGGGTTCACCCCTCCACTTT CASSESLGSPLHF
TRBJ1-5 TRBV6-5 . . TGTGCCAGCAGTTACCACAGGGATGATCAGCCCCAGCATTTT CASSYHRDDQPQHF
TRBJ2-3 TRBV4-2 . . TGTGCCAGCAGCCTCGAATCAGCCCCTAGCACAGATACGCAGTATTTT CASSLESAPSTDTQYF
TRBJ2-1 TRBV5-6 TRBD2 . TGTGCCAGCAGCTTGGGTCTAGCGGGAGACTCCTACAATGAGCAGTTCTTC CASSLGLAGDSYNEQFF
TRBJ2-5 TRBV6-5 TRBD2 . TGTGCCAGCAGTCGGGGGGGCAGCCAAGAGACCCAGTACTTC CASSRGGSQETQYF
TRBJ2-1 TRBV2 . . TGTGCCAGCAGTGAAGAGGGGAAGAAAATCTATGAGCAGTTCTTC CASSEEGKKIYEQFF
TRBJ2-3 TRBV7-2 . once TGTGCCAGCAGCTTAAATCCTGGTAGCACAGATACGCAGTATTTT CASSLNPGSTDTQYF
TRBJ2-5 TRBV28 . . TGTGCCAGCAGCCTGAGAGGGGAGACCCAGTACTTC CASSLRGETQYF
TRBJ2-1 TRBV9 TRBD2 . TGTGCCAGCAGCCCTCCTAGCGGCTCCTACAATGAGCAGTTCTTC CASSPPSGSYNEQFF
TRBJ2-1 TRBV5-1 TRBD2 . TGCGCCAGCAGCAGACTGACTAGCTTCGGTGACAATGAGCAGTTCTTC CASSRLTSFGDNEQFF
TRBJ2-5 TRBV5-1 . . TGCGCCAGCAGCTTAGGTGGGAACCAAGAGACCCAGTACTTC CASSLGGNQETQYF
TRBJ1-1 TRBV9 . . TGTGCCAGCAGTACCGGGGGGGTAACGACTGAAGCTTTCTTT CASSTGGVTTEAFF
TRBJ1-4 TRBV6-5 . once TGTGCCAGCAGTAGGGGTCTGGGCGAAAAACTGTTTTTT CASSRGLGEKLFF
TRBJ1-4 TRBV29-1 . . TGCAGCGTTGAAGTGGAGGGCAGTCGAGGTAGGGGTGAAAAACTGTTTTTT CSVEVEGSRGRGEKLFF